The text below deals with one T cell receptor beta chain. The antigen is unknown. Trimming stripped 6 bases from V and 2 bases from J, with 16 bases between. In germline, CDR1 is MGHDK, CDR2 SYGVNS. This CDR3 region has 15 residues. This entry comes from a study of cytomegalovirus exposure and HLA in healthy donors. 13 Jbeta primers and 60 Vbeta primers were used for the PCR. Data came from immunoSEQ multiplex PCR; TCRdb stores just in-frame clones and leaves some out. The table shows about 82,000 clones, with 60% to 80% occurring only once. Study-wide results and limits: Further analysis, carried out later, found HLA-associated TCR beta chains more clonally expanded than equally common other chains. Beyond CMV serostatus, there was no information to go on about immune exposure.

The chain joins TRBV25-1 to TRBJ1-1; a weak D match, TRBD1 (6 bases). What was sequenced was PBMCs. The clonotype was recovered from a man aged 50 to 60 in good health and CMV-seronegative. As DNA, the CDR3 is TGTGCCAGCAGAATCACAGGGTTTGATAACACTGAAGCTTTCTTT. It is translated as CASRITGFDNTEAFF. Supplemented by reference TRBV25-1 and TRBJ1-1, the full variable domain reads EADIYQTPRYLVIGTGKKITLECSQTMGHDKMYWYQQDPGMELHLIHYSYGVNSTEKGDLSSESTVSRIRTEHFPLTLESARPSHTSQYLCASRITGFDNTEAFFGQGTRLTVV.